What follows are 20 T cell receptor beta chains derived from one specimen sequenced in a study of blood T cells in healthy people across ages. A sample-barcoded 5' primer and a J-beta primer mix were used in a second PCR of roughly 7 to 12 cycles. TCRdb itself ran the 5' RACE reads through MiXCR, one entry per CDR3 protein. Here the sample spans roughly 2 million distinct CDR3 sequences, roughly 52% being singletons. Sequencing input: blood. Receptors originate from a middle-aged woman in good health.

The chain uses TRBV6-2 or TRBV6-3 and TRBJ1-5, with D perhaps TRBD1 (6 bases). The CDR3 has 15 residues. CDR1 MNHEY and CDR2 SVGEGT come from the germline V gene. V was cut by 6 bases and J by 7 bases, with 19 bases left in between. The CDR3 is CASSQIRDTRQPQHF. The CDR3, as DNA: TGTGCCAGCAGCCAGATCAGGGACACGCGCCAGCCCCAGCATTTT.

This sequence joins TRBV5-1 and TRBJ2-3; unclear D gene. Looked up from germline, CDR1 is SGHRS and CDR2 is YFSETQ. Trimming shortened V by 4 bases and J by 2 bases, and 14 bases separated the two germline ends. The CDR3 is 15 amino acids. The CDR3 region is CASSQPASHTDTQYF. CDR3 coding DNA: TGCGCCAGCAGCCAGCCAGCGAGCCACACAGATACGCAGTATTTT.

The chain carries TRBV5-1 and TRBJ2-5; D ambiguous. Germline V gene lookup returns CDR1 SGHRS and CDR2 YFSETQ. The V gene lost 3 bases and the J gene lost 11 bases, with 20 bases spanning the gap. The CDR3 length is 14 residues. CDR3 residues: CASSSGRPDNEQYF. In DNA, the CDR3 is TGCGCCAGCAGCTCCGGTCGGCCAGACAATGAGCAGTACTTC.

The chain couples TRBV20-1 to TRBJ2-7; no definite D call. The CDR3 runs 13 residues. Per the germline V gene, CDR1 is DFQATT and CDR2 is SNEGSKA (reference sequence). Trimming left V 3 bases short and J 2 bases short, with 11 bases between. CDR3 coding DNA: TGCAGTGCTAGCGGGCACCTCACCTACGAGCAGTACTTC. Amino acids: CSASGHLTYEQYF.

The chain is built from TRBV20-1 and TRBJ1-4; TRBD1 matches 8 bases. The CDR3 is made up of 14 amino acids. J gave up 8 bases and V 5 bases, and 10 bases lay outside the gene matches. CDR1 is DFQATT, CDR2 SNEGSKA, per germline (reference sequence). The chain's CDR3 is CSALKTGVREKLFF. CDR3 bases: TGCAGTGCTCTTAAGACAGGGGTTCGGGAAAAACTGTTTTTT.

The chain is built from TRBV29-1 and TRBJ2-3, with 11 positions matching TRBD1. Per germline, CDR1 SQVTM and CDR2 ANQGSEA. The trim removed 4 bases at V and 5 bases at J, leaving 5 bases unmatched. CDR3 length: 14 amino acids. The DNA for the CDR3 is TGCAGCGTTGCGGACAGGGGGCCCGGAGATACGCAGTATTTT. Protein sequence: CSVADRGPGDTQYF.

The J gene is TRBJ1-4, the V gene TRBV27; no clear D. This CDR3 contains 13 residues. In germline, CDR1 is MNHEY, CDR2 SMNVEV (reference sequence). V was clipped by 1 base and J by 3 bases, with 3 bases between them. In nucleotides, the CDR3 is TGTGCCAGCAGTTTATTCCCTAATGAAAAACTGTTTTTT. It is translated as CASSLFPNEKLFF.

The V and J genes are TRBV12-3 or TRBV12-4 and TRBJ2-3, with a weak D call TRBD1 (6 bases). V lost 7 bases and J 2 bases, leaving 16 bases between the germline ends. There are 15 residues in the CDR3. CDR3 sequence reads: CASTREDSLTDTQYF. The CDR3 coding sequence is TGTGCCAGCACCCGCGAGGACAGCCTCACAGATACGCAGTATTTT.

The J gene is TRBJ2-1, the V gene TRBV6-5; D is perhaps TRBD1 (6 bases). The CDR3 is 16 residues long. V lost 0 bases and J lost 3, with 12 bases in between. Germline CDR1 reads MNHEY; CDR2 reads SVGAGI. The CDR3 spells CASSYSSGHVYNEQFF. DNA for the CDR3: TGTGCCAGCAGTTACTCGTCGGGACACGTCTACAATGAGCAGTTCTTC.

This chain connects TRBV10-3 to TRBJ2-3, with 8 nucleotides matching TRBD1. V was clipped by 0 bases and J by 2 bases; unmatched bases: 4. Germline V gene data show CDR1 as ENHRY and CDR2 as SYGVKD. The CDR3 has 16 residues. The CDR3 protein is CAISESRTGNTDTQYF. The CDR3 coding sequence is TGTGCCATCAGTGAGTCGAGGACAGGGAACACAGATACGCAGTATTTT.

This clonotype has more than one count but fewer than ten. The rearrangement joins TRBV20-1 to TRBJ2-1; TRBD2 matches 9 bases. Germline CDR1 is DFQATT and CDR2 is SNEGSKA (reference sequence). Trimming cost V 8 bases and J 7 bases; bases outside gene matches: 9. CDR3 length: 13 residues. CDR3 nucleotide sequence: TGCAGTTACCGGGGACTAGCAGGGAATGAGCAGTTCTTC. It encodes CSYRGLAGNEQFF.

As for this clonotype: One end of the junction fails to match germline, which may point to a read error. The chain carries TRBV20-1 and TRBJ2-3, with 11 bases identical to TRBD2. The length of the CDR3 is 17 residues. Germline V gene sequence: CDR1 DFQATT, CDR2 SNEGSKA (reference sequence). This CDR3 is CSARDVLAGVRADTQCF. CDR3 nucleotides: TGCAGTGCTAGAGACGTACTAGCGGGAGTTAGGGCAGATACGCAGTGTTTT.

The rearrangement links TRBV20-1 to TRBJ2-1; 10 bases fit TRBD2. Germline assignment: CDR1 DFQATT and CDR2 SNEGSKA (reference sequence). The CDR3 is 16 amino acids. J gave up 7 bases and V 0 bases, and 9 bases lay outside the gene matches. CDR3 region: CSARDLSGGARNEQFF. CDR3 DNA sequence: TGCAGTGCTAGAGATCTAAGCGGGGGGGCTAGGAATGAGCAGTTCTTC.

This clonotype has just a few counts. This chain connects TRBV20-1 to TRBJ2-3; 13 bases align to TRBD2. V was pared by 6 bases and J by 4 bases, with 10 bases of the junction left unmatched. The germline V gene encodes CDR1 DFQATT and CDR2 SNEGSKA (reference sequence). CDR3 size: 16 residues. The CDR3 DNA follows: TGCAGTGCCCCCCCGGGACTAGCGGGGCAATCAGATACGCAGTATTTT. This gives the protein CSAPPGLAGQSDTQYF.

Comment on this clonotype: This may stem from a read error, because a much larger clone lies one nucleotide away. The chain has TRBV7-2 and TRBJ2-1, with a possible D match to TRBD2 (5 bases). Trimming cost V 4 bases and J 5 bases, with 21 bases left between them. This CDR3 is 17 amino acids long. Germline CDR1 and CDR2: SGHTA and FQGNSA. CDR3: CASSSGSAGLTHNEQFF. CDR3 nucleotide sequence: TGTGCCAGCAGCTCAGGTAGCGCGGGTCTCACCCACAATGAGCAGTTCTTC.

This sequence joins TRBV6-2 or TRBV6-3 and TRBJ1-1, with 8 bases aligning to TRBD1. The CDR3 is 17 amino acids. V lost 2 bases and J lost 0; bases outside the gene matches: 8. Per germline, CDR1 MNHEY and CDR2 SVGEGT. CDR3 sequence reads: CASSYRGQGKLNTEAFF. CDR3 coding DNA: TGTGCCAGCAGTTACCGTGGACAGGGCAAACTGAACACTGAAGCTTTCTTT.

This clonotype has just a few counts. The chain uses TRBV4-2 and TRBJ2-1; 7 nucleotides line up with TRBD2. This CDR3 is 16 amino acids long. J was trimmed by 0 bases and V by 5 bases; bases with no gene match: 7. Germline assignment: CDR1 LGHNA and CDR2 YNFKEQ. The CDR3 loop is CASSVLARSSYNEQFF. The CDR3 DNA reads TGTGCCAGCAGCGTACTAGCGAGGAGCTCCTACAATGAGCAGTTCTTC.

V usage is TRBV18 and J usage is TRBJ2-7; 7 bases are a match to TRBD2. The J call is uncertain, as TRBJ2-5 better fits the DNA end. This CDR3 region has 16 residues. Germline values: CDR1 KGHSH, CDR2 LQKENI. CDR3 bases: TGTGCCAGCTCATCGATTCAAGCGGGGAGCGGAGAGACCCAGTACTTC. This codes for CASSSIQAGSGETQYF.

The chain carries TRBV27 and TRBJ2-1; 8 nucleotides match TRBD1. The J call may be wrong; the DNA end is better matched by TRBJ2-7. The CDR3 sequence is 13 residues long. Germline V gene data show CDR1 as MNHEY and CDR2 as SMNVEV (reference sequence). Written as DNA, the CDR3 is TGTGCCGGTCAAGACAGGGGCACCTACGAGCAGTACTTC. It encodes CAGQDRGTYEQYF.

V gene TRBV20-1 combines with J gene TRBJ2-1, with 11 bases aligning to TRBD2. J gave up 8 bases and V 5 bases, and 11 bases lay outside the gene matches. Germline values: CDR1 DFQATT, CDR2 SNEGSKA (reference sequence). This CDR3 has 15 residues. The CDR3 here is CSASLAGGPGYEQFF. CDR3 sequence (DNA): TGCAGTGCTTCATTAGCGGGGGGGCCGGGGTATGAGCAGTTCTTC.